This T cell receptor (beta chain) was documented in a study of neoadjuvant anti-PD-1 for oral cavity cancer. Study-wide context: Before surgery, most patients got three to four biweekly 3 mg/kg nivolumab doses.

This CDR3 region has 14 residues. Trimming stripped 3 bases from V and 6 bases from J, with 15 bases between. Germline V gene data show CDR1 as SGHDT and CDR2 as YYEEEE. The study, taken as a whole, reports: Only a few patients per response group were TCR-analyzed; validation needed.

PBMC libraries mostly used about 450 ng of input genomic DNA, with six replicates per sample. Clones were read by immunoSEQ multiplex PCR, and TCRdb kept only the in-frame ones, dropping some. Of some 66,000 clones listed, 80% to 90% are singletons. On this clone itself: As yet, its antigen is unknown.

This sample comprised PBMCs, obtained before nivolumab (anti-PD-1) treatment. This sequence joins TRBV5-6 and TRBJ1-1, with D possibly being TRBD1 (5 bases). This sequence originates from a person aged 40 to 85 with oral cavity squamous cell carcinoma. CDR3 sequence: CASSSQGWEAEAFF. CDR3 nucleotides: TGTGCCAGCAGCTCGCAGGGTTGGGAAGCTGAAGCTTTCTTT.